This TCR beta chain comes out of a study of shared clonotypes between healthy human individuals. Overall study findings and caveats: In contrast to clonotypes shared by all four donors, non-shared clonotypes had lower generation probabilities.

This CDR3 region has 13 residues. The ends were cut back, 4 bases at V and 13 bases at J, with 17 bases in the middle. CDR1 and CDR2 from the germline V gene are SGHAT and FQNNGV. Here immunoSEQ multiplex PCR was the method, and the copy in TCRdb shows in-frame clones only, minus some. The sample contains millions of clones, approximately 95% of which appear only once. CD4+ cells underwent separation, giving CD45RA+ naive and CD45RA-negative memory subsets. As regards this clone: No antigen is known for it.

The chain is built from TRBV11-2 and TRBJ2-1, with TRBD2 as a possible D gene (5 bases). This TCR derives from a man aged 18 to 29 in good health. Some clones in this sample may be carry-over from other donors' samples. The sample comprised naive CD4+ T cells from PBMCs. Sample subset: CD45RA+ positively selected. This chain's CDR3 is CASSSTGSYNQFF. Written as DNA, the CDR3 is TGTGCCAGCAGCTCGACGGGGAGTTACAATCAGTTCTTC.